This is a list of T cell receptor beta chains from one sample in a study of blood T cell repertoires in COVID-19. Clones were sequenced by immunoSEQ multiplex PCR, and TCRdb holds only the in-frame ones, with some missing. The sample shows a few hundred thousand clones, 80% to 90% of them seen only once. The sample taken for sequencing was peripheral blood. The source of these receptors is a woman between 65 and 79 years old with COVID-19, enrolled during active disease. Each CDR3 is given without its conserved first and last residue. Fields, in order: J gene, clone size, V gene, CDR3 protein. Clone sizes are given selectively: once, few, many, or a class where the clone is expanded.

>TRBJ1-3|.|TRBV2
ASSLQGANMPDTIY
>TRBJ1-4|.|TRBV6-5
ASTLPQASNEKLF
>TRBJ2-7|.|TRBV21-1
AITGLGYEQY
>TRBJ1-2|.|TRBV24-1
ATSDPTGSSGYT
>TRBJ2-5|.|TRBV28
ASTPGEVWGQETQY
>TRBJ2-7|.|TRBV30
ASKTGLSSYEQY
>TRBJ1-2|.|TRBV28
ASTFHSGTGLVYGYT
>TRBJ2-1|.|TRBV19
ASSVSGYNEQF
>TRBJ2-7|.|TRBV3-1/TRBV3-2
ASSPQREGRHEQY
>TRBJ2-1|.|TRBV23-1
ASSHTTSGRGNEQF
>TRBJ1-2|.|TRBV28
ASSRPGQGFGYT
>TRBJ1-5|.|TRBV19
ASSPTDSAISRGH
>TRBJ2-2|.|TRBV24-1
ATSDLSLTGAFGELF
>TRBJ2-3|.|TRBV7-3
ASSFSQRGTDTQY
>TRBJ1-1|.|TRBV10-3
AISERDSNTEAF
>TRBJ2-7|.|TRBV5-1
ASTSTGTGIGEQY
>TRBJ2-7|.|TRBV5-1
ASSFTWDRGYEQY
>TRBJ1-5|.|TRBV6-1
ASSEYGENNQPQH
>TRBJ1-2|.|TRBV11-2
ASSLNGKGYGYT
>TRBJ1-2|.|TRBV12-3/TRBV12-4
ASSIRDRGGYT
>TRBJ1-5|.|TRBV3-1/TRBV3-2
ASSQGSVPNQPQH
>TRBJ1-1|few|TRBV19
ASSLDRGLNTEAF
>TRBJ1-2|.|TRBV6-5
ASSYSRGSDYGYT
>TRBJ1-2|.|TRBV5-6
ASSLGQTQYGYT
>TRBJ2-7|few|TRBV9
ASSVDGIPYEQY
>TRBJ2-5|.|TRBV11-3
ASSFSGLHQETQY
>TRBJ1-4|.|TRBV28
ASSMTDNEKLF
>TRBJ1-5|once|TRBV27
ASSRSGTGNQPQH
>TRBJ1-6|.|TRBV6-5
ASSYSPRLGNSPLH
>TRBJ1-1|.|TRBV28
ASIWGGNTEAF
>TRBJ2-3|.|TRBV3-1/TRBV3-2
ASSRQGVETDTQY
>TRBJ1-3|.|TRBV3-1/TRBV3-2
ASSPGTVGNTIY
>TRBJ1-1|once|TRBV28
AGQNPGQGVSEAF
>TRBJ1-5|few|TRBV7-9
ASSYQGDQPQH
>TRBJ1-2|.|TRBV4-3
ASSQDSRGRYGYT
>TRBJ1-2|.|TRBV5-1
ASSLGQGIGYT
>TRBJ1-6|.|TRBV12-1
ASSGWDRPNSPLH
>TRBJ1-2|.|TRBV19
ASRGSGNYGYT
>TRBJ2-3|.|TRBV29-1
SVQTPGLAGDTQY
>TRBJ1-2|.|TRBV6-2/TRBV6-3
ASSYTGQGYGYT
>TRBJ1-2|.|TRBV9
ASSVATDYGYT
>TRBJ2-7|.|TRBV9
ASSEGLAYEQY
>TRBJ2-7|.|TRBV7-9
ASSLVYGSLGFYEQY
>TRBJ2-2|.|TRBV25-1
ASSEGLAGDSVTGELF
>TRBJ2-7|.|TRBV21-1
ASTSPRPGGHDYEQY